The 29 T cell receptor beta chains listed next were all sequenced from one sample in a study of blood T cell repertoires in COVID-19. Clones were sequenced by immunoSEQ multiplex PCR, and TCRdb holds only the in-frame ones, with some missing. Here the sample spans some 120,000 clones, more than 90% being singletons. The specimen was peripheral blood. These receptor sequences come from a man aged 55-75 years with COVID-19, enrolled during active disease.

CDR3: CAWSTLGAGPDTGELFF. The CDR3 DNA follows: TGTGCCTGGAGCACCCTCGGAGCGGGGCCCGACACCGGGGAGCTGTTTTTT. The V and J genes are TRBV30 and TRBJ2-2, with 7 bases matching TRBD2. There are 17 residues in the CDR3. Trimming took 3 bases from V and 3 from J; bases not matched to a gene: 13. Germline V CDR1 and CDR2: GTSNPN, SVGIG (reference sequence).

This chain joins TRBV5-5 and TRBJ1-5; TRBD1 might be the D (5 bases). This CDR3 is 14 amino acids long. Germline CDR1 is SGHKS and CDR2 is YYEKEE (reference sequence). Trimming removed 2 bases from V and 7 bases from J, with 13 bases in between. The CDR3 here is CASSFDPGDQPQHF. The CDR3 DNA reads TGTGCCAGCAGCTTTGACCCGGGGGACCAGCCCCAGCATTTT.

The rearrangement uses TRBV28 and TRBJ1-5; maybe TRBD1 (5 bases). The germline V and J ends were trimmed by 6 bases and 11 bases, with 29 bases remaining between them. Germline loops: CDR1 MDHEN, CDR2 SYDVKM. CDR3 length: 17 amino acids. The CDR3 sequence: CASSQTFGTANGGAQHF. The CDR3 DNA is TGTGCCAGCAGCCAAACATTTGGGACGGCAAACGGGGGAGCCCAGCATTTT.

This chain joins TRBV7-3 and TRBJ1-1; TRBD1 agrees at 7 bases. Trimming at V came to 0 bases and at J to 11 bases, leaving 9 bases not matched to a gene. The CDR3 is made up of 14 amino acids. Germline CDR1 is SGHTA and CDR2 is FQGTGA. In DNA form, the CDR3 reads TGTGCCAGCAGCTTAACTAGTCAGACAGGGTTGGCTTTCTTT. Residues: CASSLTSQTGLAFF. Drawing the rest from reference TRBV7-3 and TRBJ1-1, the complete variable domain is GAGVSQTPSNKVTEKGKYVELRCDPISGHTALYWYRQSLGQGPEFLIYFQGTGAADDSGLPNDRFFAVRPEGSVSTLKIQRTERGDSAVYLCASSLTSQTGLAFFGQGTRLTVV.

The V call is TRBV11-2, the J call TRBJ1-2; the D is unclear. Deletions cut 5 bases from V and 3 bases from J, with 16 bases between. CDR3 length equals 15 residues. Per the germline V gene, CDR1 is SGHAT and CDR2 is FQNNGV. The CDR3 protein is CASSQSAQTDYGYTF. The CDR3 DNA follows: TGTGCCAGCAGCCAAAGCGCTCAGACGGACTATGGCTACACCTTC.

The V and J genes are TRBV20-1 and TRBJ2-7; D not resolved. V dropped 3 bases and J dropped 2 bases, with 5 bases sitting between them. The CDR3 is 11 residues long. Germline-derived CDR1 and CDR2 are DFQATT and SNEGSKA (reference sequence). The CDR3 bases are TGCAGTGCTAGCGAGGCCTACGAGCAGTACTTC. It specifies CSASEAYEQYF.

The gene calls are TRBV28 and TRBJ1-5, with D tentatively TRBD1 (6 bases). V gave up 4 bases and J gave up 3 bases, with 13 bases separating them. This CDR3 has 15 residues. CDR1 is MDHEN and CDR2 is SYDVKM in the germline V gene. This CDR3 reads CASSSLSGDNQPQHF. CDR3 in DNA: TGTGCCAGCAGTTCCCTCTCAGGGGACAATCAGCCCCAGCATTTT.

The V gene is TRBV7-2, the J gene TRBJ1-5, with 8 bases aligning to TRBD1. The trim removed 1 base at V and 3 bases at J, leaving 2 bases unmatched. This CDR3 region has 15 residues. Germline V lookup: CDR1 SGHTA, CDR2 FQGNSA. For the CDR3, the DNA is TGTGCCAGCAGCTTAGAGGACAGGGACAATCAGCCCCAGCATTTT. This codes for CASSLEDRDNQPQHF.

This clone was counted between two and nine times. The sample has other DNA sequences that encode this CDR3 too. V and J are TRBV18 and TRBJ2-7; D might be TRBD2 (5 bases). Trimming pared 3 bases from V and 1 base from J, leaving 7 bases between. Per the germline V gene, CDR1 is KGHSH and CDR2 is LQKENI. The length of the CDR3 is 13 residues. The CDR3 protein is CASSPRGSYEQYF. CDR3 bases: TGTGCCAGCTCACCCCGGGGTTCCTACGAGCAGTACTTC.

This sequence joins TRBV7-9 and TRBJ2-2, with 7 nucleotides matching TRBD1. The CDR3 is 17 amino acids. V lost 1 base to trimming and J lost 4 bases; unmatched junction nucleotides: 9. Germline CDR1 reads SEHNR; CDR2 reads FQNEAQ (reference sequence). The CDR3 protein is CASSLGGQRVTTGELFF. The CDR3 nucleotides read TGTGCCAGCAGCTTAGGGGGACAGAGAGTAACCACCGGGGAGCTGTTTTTT.

The chain is built from TRBV5-1 and TRBJ1-1, with D possibly being TRBD1 (6 bases). The V gene lost 6 bases and the J gene lost 7 bases, with 10 bases spanning the gap. The CDR3 has 11 residues. Germline values: CDR1 SGHRS, CDR2 YFSETQ. The CDR3 nucleotides are TGCGCCAGCACTACGGACAGTGAAGCTTTCTTT. It encodes CASTTDSEAFF.

The chain has TRBV14 and TRBJ1-4; no firm D call. This CDR3 spans 14 amino acids. With 4 bases removed from V and 4 bases from J, the gap between germline ends came to 10 bases. Germline values: CDR1 SGHDN, CDR2 FVKESK. The CDR3 region is CASSRRVYNEKLFF. In DNA form, the CDR3 reads TGTGCCAGCAGCCGTCGGGTCTATAATGAAAAACTGTTTTTT.

The CDR3 DNA sequence: TGTGCCAGTACCCCCCGACAGGGAGAGACCCAGTACTTC. It is translated as CASTPRQGETQYF. The J gene is TRBJ2-5, the V gene TRBV19; 7 positions agree with TRBD1. Germline V CDR1 and CDR2: LNHDA, SQIVND (reference sequence). With V trimmed by 7 bases and J by 4 bases, 6 bases remained unmatched. The CDR3 runs to 13 residues.

The chain joins TRBV25-1 to TRBJ1-4; 7 bases align to TRBD1. In germline, CDR1 is MGHDK, CDR2 SYGVNS. Trimming at V came to 6 bases and at J to 4 bases, leaving 14 bases not matched to a gene. The CDR3 is 17 amino acids. CDR3 coding DNA: TGTGCCAGCAGCCCCGCTCCTGGACAGGCGCTTAATGAAAAACTGTTTTTT. It encodes CASSPAPGQALNEKLFF.

V gene TRBV10-3 combines with J gene TRBJ2-7; no clear D gene. CDR3 length: 16 amino acids. Looked up from germline, CDR1 is ENHRY and CDR2 is SYGVKD. Trimming cost V 7 bases and J 6 bases, with 25 bases left between them. CDR3: CAITNEDSPSGGEQYF. The CDR3 region has the DNA TGTGCCATCACCAACGAAGACTCCCCCTCCGGTGGCGAGCAGTACTTC.

V gene TRBV15 combines with J gene TRBJ2-2; a possible D gene is TRBD2 (6 bases). CDR1 is LNHNV and CDR2 is YYDKDF in the germline V gene (reference sequence). This CDR3 comprises 15 residues. The V gene lost 5 bases and the J gene lost 7 bases, with 17 bases spanning the gap. CDR3 sequence: CATSAYSGAGGELFF. As DNA, the CDR3 is TGTGCCACCAGCGCATACTCAGGAGCGGGCGGGGAGCTGTTTTTT.

This chain joins TRBV11-3 and TRBJ2-7; 8 bases match TRBD1. The CDR3 spans 17 residues. The germline CDR1 and CDR2 sequences are SGHNT and YENEEA. V shed 5 bases, J shed 2 bases, and the junction held 14 bases outside the gene matches. CDR3 sequence: CASSGGLRDRLTYEQYF. The CDR3, as DNA: TGTGCCAGCAGCGGGGGTTTAAGGGACAGGCTAACCTACGAGCAGTACTTC.

This clone is a singleton in its sample. This chain uses TRBV6-1 with TRBJ1-5; TRBD1 is a possible D gene (6 bases). Germline lookup yields CDR1 MNHNS and CDR2 SASEGT. There are 16 residues in the CDR3. V was pared by 1 base and J by 6 bases, with 16 bases between. CDR3 DNA: TGTGCCAGCAGTGAAGTAGGGGGGGGAGTTTTTCAGCCCCAGCATTTT. Amino acids: CASSEVGGGVFQPQHF.

On this clone itself: The sample holds other DNA sequences that translate to the same CDR3. This chain uses TRBV9 with TRBJ1-2; D unclear. This CDR3 spans 12 amino acids. Trimming cost V 4 bases and J 0 bases, with 4 bases left between them. Germline V gene data show CDR1 as SGDLS and CDR2 as YYNGEE. The CDR3 DNA is TGTGCCAGCAGCCCCTCTAACTATGGCTACACCTTC. It yields the protein CASSPSNYGYTF.

The genes are TRBV7-3 and TRBJ2-3, with 8 bases lining up with TRBD2. Germline V gene lookup returns CDR1 SGHTA and CDR2 FQGTGA. Trimming took 6 bases from V and 3 from J; bases not matched to a gene: 8. CDR3 size: 15 residues. CDR3 protein: CASRLGLAGTDTQYF. The CDR3 nucleotides read TGTGCCAGCAGATTAGGACTAGCAGGGACAGATACGCAGTATTTT. Variable domain in full (rest from reference TRBV7-3 and TRBJ2-3): GAGVSQTPSNKVTEKGKYVELRCDPISGHTALYWYRQSLGQGPEFLIYFQGTGAADDSGLPNDRFFAVRPEGSVSTLKIQRTERGDSAVYLCASRLGLAGTDTQYFGPGTRLTVL.

The chain joins TRBV13 to TRBJ2-7; D may be TRBD1 (7 bases). CDR3 length equals 14 residues. The V end lost 5 bases, the J end lost 2 bases, and 13 bases lay between the germline ends. Germline CDR1 is PRHDT and CDR2 is FYEKMQ (reference sequence). CDR3: CASSRQGGTYEQYF. CDR3 nucleotides: TGTGCCAGCAGCCGCCAGGGGGGAACCTACGAGCAGTACTTC.

V gene TRBV4-2 combines with J gene TRBJ1-2, with 10 bases lining up with TRBD1. CDR3 length: 15 residues. J gave up 3 bases and V 1 base, and 2 bases lay outside the gene matches. Per germline, CDR1 LGHNA and CDR2 YNFKEQ. CDR3 sequence: CASSQGQGADYGYTF. In nucleotides, the CDR3 is TGTGCCAGCAGCCAAGGACAGGGGGCTGACTATGGCTACACCTTC.

V usage is TRBV7-2 and J usage is TRBJ2-2; D call uncertain. Per germline, CDR1 SGHTA and CDR2 FQGNSA. The CDR3 loop spans 15 amino acids. The germline V and J ends were trimmed by 7 bases and 0 bases, with 12 bases remaining between them. CDR3 in DNA: TGTGCCAGCATTTCCGCGGTTACGAACACCGGGGAGCTGTTTTTT. Residues: CASISAVTNTGELFF. Filled out from reference TRBV7-2 and TRBJ2-2, the complete variable domain reads GAGVSQSPSNKVTEKGKDVELRCDPISGHTALYWYRQSLGQGLEFLIYFQGNSAPDKSGLPSDRFSAERTGGSVSTLTIQRTQQEDSAVYLCASISAVTNTGELFFGEGSRLTVL.

The J gene is TRBJ2-5, the V gene TRBV12-5; possible D gene TRBD2, 6 bases. CDR3 length: 12 amino acids. The germline gives CDR1 LGHNT, CDR2 FRNRAP. V was pared by 6 bases and J by 5 bases, with 10 bases between. The CDR3 loop is CASGIAVETQYF. As DNA, the CDR3 is TGTGCTAGTGGCATAGCGGTGGAGACCCAGTACTTC.

Here the CDR3 reads CASTLGSKNTGELFF. In nucleotides, the CDR3 is TGTGCCAGCACCTTGGGCAGTAAGAACACCGGGGAGCTGTTTTTT. The chain employs TRBV28 and TRBJ2-2; D not certain. Germline CDR1 is MDHEN and CDR2 is SYDVKM. V dropped 7 bases and J dropped 1 base, with 13 bases sitting between them. CDR3 length: 15 residues.

This chain connects TRBV7-2 to TRBJ2-7; 12 bases align to TRBD1. The germline V gene has CDR1 SGHTA and CDR2 FQGNSA. The CDR3 has 15 residues. V lost 4 bases and J lost 3; bases outside the gene matches: 4. The CDR3 region is CASSSGTGGVYEQYF. The CDR3, as DNA: TGTGCCAGCAGCTCCGGGACAGGGGGCGTCTACGAGCAGTACTTC.

This clone was observed a few times. V usage is TRBV6-6 and J usage is TRBJ2-3; TRBD1 matches at 8 bases. Germline V lookup: CDR1 MNHNY, CDR2 SVGAGI (reference sequence). This CDR3 has 15 residues. Germline trimming cut 2 bases from V and 4 bases from J; bases unmatched to any gene: 5. The DNA of the CDR3 is TGTGCCAGCAGTTACGCCGGACAGGGAGCAGATACGCAGTATTTT. It is translated as CASSYAGQGADTQYF.

The chain combines TRBV7-9 with TRBJ1-2; D unclear. The germline gives CDR1 SEHNR, CDR2 FQNEAQ (reference sequence). The CDR3 covers 13 residues. Between the trimmed V and J ends, which lost 0 bases and 7 bases, there was a span of 9 bases. The CDR3 region has the DNA TGTGCCAGCAGCTTAGCGACCTCGGGTGGCTACACCTTC. Residues: CASSLATSGGYTF.

The chain employs TRBV5-1 and TRBJ1-1; D remains unclear. The CDR3 runs 13 residues. Deletions cut 3 bases from V and 1 base from J, with 7 bases between. Germline V gene sequence: CDR1 SGHRS, CDR2 YFSETQ. The CDR3 spells CASSSLPNTEAFF. CDR3 nucleotide sequence: TGCGCCAGCAGCTCCCTCCCGAACACTGAAGCTTTCTTT.